A single sample gave rise to the 5 T cell receptor beta chains below, sequenced in a study of early T cells in non-severe SARS-CoV-2 infection. One entry per CDR3 protein results from TCRdb running MiXCR on the 5' RACE reads. Of 55,000 to 65,000 distinct CDR3 sequences listed, roughly an eighth are singletons. The source material was whole blood, sampled at baseline. The receptors here all came from an adult who was a healthcare worker with PCR-confirmed SARS-CoV-2 infection or an uninfected control (not recorded which).

The genes are TRBV28 and TRBJ2-7; 7 nucleotides match TRBD2. Trimming at V came to 5 bases and at J to 0 bases, leaving 7 bases not matched to a gene. The CDR3 runs to 15 residues. Germline V lookup: CDR1 MDHEN, CDR2 SYDVKM. CDR3 sequence (DNA): TGTGCCAGCAGTATTAGCCGGGACTACTCCTACGAGCAGTACTTC. Translation: CASSISRDYSYEQYF.

V usage is TRBV30 and J usage is TRBJ2-7; D is possibly TRBD1 or TRBD2 (5 bases each). The CDR3 spans 11 residues. The germline V gene encodes CDR1 GTSNPN and CDR2 SVGIG (reference sequence). V was shortened by 5 bases and J by 5 bases, with 10 bases between the two germline ends. CDR3 residues: CAWGRGHEQYF. CDR3 DNA sequence: TGTGCCTGGGGTAGGGGACACGAGCAGTACTTC. The entire variable domain, with the rest obtained from reference TRBV30 and TRBJ2-7, is as follows: SQTIHQWPATLVQPVGSPLSLECTVEGTSNPNLYWYRQAAGRGLQLLFYSVGIGQISSEVPQNLSASRPQDRQFILSSKKLLLSDSGFYLCAWGRGHEQYFGPGTRLTVT.

The V and J genes are TRBV28 and TRBJ1-4; tentatively, D is TRBD1 (5 bases). The CDR3 loop spans 15 amino acids. Germline V CDR1 and CDR2: MDHEN, SYDVKM. The ends were cut back, 4 bases at V and 6 bases at J, with 15 bases in the middle. As DNA, the CDR3 is TGTGCCAGCAGTTCAGAATGGCTACAGGATGAAAAACTGTTTTTT. Protein sequence: CASSSEWLQDEKLFF. The full variable domain, rest sourced from reference TRBV28 and TRBJ1-4, is DVKVTQSSRYLVKRTGEKVFLECVQDMDHENMFWYRQDPGLGLRLIYFSYDVKMKEKGDIPEGYSVSREKKERFSLILESASTNQTSMYLCASSSEWLQDEKLFFGSGTQLSVL.

The gene calls are TRBV18 and TRBJ1-5; 7 positions match TRBD1. The CDR3 has 15 residues. J lost 0 bases, V lost 6 bases, and 5 bases had no gene match. Germline loops: CDR1 KGHSH, CDR2 LQKENI. The DNA of the CDR3 is TGTGCCAGCTCCGGGACAGATTATAGCAATCAGCCCCAGCATTTT. Protein product: CASSGTDYSNQPQHF. Together with reference TRBV18 and TRBJ1-5, the CDR3 gives the full variable domain: NAGVMQNPRHLVRRRGQEARLRCSPMKGHSHVYWYRQLPEEGLKFMVYLQKENIIDESGMPKERFSAEFPKEGPSILRIQQVVRGDSAAYFCASSGTDYSNQPQHFGDGTRLSIL.

The CDR3 here is CASSLNAGKNTEAFF. CDR3 nucleotide sequence: TGTGCCAGCAGTCTTAATGCAGGAAAGAACACTGAAGCTTTCTTT. The chain joins TRBV6-5 to TRBJ1-1; D unresolved. The CDR3 covers 15 residues. V was clipped by 5 bases and J by 1 base, with 14 bases between them. Germline V lookup: CDR1 MNHEY, CDR2 SVGAGI.